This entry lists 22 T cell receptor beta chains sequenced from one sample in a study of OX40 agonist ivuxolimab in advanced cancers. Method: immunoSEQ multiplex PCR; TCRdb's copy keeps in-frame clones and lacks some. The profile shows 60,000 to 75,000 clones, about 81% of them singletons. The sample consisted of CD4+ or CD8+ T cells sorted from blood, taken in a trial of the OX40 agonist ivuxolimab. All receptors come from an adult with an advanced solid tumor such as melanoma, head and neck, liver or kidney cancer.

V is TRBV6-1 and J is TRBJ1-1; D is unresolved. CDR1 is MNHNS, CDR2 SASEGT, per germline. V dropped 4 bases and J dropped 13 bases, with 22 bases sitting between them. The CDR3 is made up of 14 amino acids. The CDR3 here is CASSGDDHPTDSFF. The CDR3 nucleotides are TGTGCCAGCAGTGGTGACGACCATCCCACTGATAGTTTCTTT.

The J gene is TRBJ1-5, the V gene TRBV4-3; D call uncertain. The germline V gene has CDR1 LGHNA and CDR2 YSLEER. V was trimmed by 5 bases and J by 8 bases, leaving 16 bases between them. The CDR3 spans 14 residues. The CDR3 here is CASSYAGSREPQHF. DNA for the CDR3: TGCGCCAGCAGCTACGCGGGGTCTAGAGAGCCCCAGCATTTT.

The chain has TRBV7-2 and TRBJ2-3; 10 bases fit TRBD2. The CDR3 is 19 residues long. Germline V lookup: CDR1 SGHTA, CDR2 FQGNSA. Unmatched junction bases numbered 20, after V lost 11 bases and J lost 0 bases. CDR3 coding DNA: TGTGCCGGGACTAGGACTAGCGGAGCTAACCCCCCGAGCACAGATACGCAGTATTTT. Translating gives CAGTRTSGANPPSTDTQYF.

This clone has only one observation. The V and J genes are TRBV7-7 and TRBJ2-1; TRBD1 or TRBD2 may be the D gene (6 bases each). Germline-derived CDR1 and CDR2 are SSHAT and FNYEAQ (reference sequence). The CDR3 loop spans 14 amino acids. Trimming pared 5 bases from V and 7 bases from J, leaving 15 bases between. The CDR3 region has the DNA TGTGCCAGCAGCCACGGGGGCCGACTGAATGAGCAGTTCTTC. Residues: CASSHGGRLNEQFF.

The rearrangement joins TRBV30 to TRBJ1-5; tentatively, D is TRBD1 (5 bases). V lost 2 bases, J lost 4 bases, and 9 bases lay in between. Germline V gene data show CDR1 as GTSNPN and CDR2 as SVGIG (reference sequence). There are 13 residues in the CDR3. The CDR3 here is CAWSRQGNQPQHF. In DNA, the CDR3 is TGTGCCTGGAGTAGGCAGGGAAATCAGCCCCAGCATTTT.

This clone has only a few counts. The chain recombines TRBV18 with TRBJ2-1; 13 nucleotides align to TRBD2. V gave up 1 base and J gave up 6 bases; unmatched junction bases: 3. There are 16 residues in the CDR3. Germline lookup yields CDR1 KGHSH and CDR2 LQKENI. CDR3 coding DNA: TGTGCCAGCTCACCACAACTAGCGGGGGGGATCAATGAGCAGTTCTTC. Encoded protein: CASSPQLAGGINEQFF.

The chain's CDR3 is CASSLTDIFVMNTEAFF. The CDR3 DNA follows: TGTGCCAGCAGCTTGACGGACATTTTTGTCATGAACACTGAAGCTTTCTTT. This chain connects TRBV5-4 to TRBJ1-1, with TRBD1 as a possible D gene (5 bases). The CDR3 covers 17 residues. V shed 1 base and J shed 0 bases, with 16 bases lying between them. CDR1 and CDR2 from the germline V gene are SGHNT and YYREEE (reference sequence).

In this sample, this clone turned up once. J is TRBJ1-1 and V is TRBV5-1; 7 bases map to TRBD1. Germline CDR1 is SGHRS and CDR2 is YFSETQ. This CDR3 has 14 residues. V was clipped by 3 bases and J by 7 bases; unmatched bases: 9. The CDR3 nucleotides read TGCGCCAGCAGCTCTGAAGCGGGACAGCATGAAGCTTTCTTT. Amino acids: CASSSEAGQHEAFF.

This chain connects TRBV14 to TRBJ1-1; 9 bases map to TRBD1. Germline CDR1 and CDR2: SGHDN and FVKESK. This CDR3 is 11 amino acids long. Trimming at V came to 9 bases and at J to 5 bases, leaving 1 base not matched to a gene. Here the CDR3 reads CASGQGTEAFF. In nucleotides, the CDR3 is TGTGCCAGTGGACAGGGGACTGAAGCTTTCTTT. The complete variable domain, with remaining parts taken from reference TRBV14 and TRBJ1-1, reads EAGVTQFPSHSVIEKGQTVTLRCDPISGHDNLYWYRRVMGKEIKFLLHFVKESKQDESGMPNNRFLAERTGGTYSTLKVQPAELEDSGVYFCASGQGTEAFFGQGTRLTVV.

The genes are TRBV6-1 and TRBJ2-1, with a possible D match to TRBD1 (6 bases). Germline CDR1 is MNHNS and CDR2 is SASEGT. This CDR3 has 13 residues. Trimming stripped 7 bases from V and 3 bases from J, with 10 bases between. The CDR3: CASNRDDYNEQFF. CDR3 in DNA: TGTGCCAGCAACAGGGACGACTACAATGAGCAGTTCTTC.

The CDR3 region has the DNA TGTGCCAGCGGGCAGGCTAATAATTCACCCCTCCACTTT. Translated, it gives CASGQANNSPLHF. The chain is built from TRBV6-5 and TRBJ1-6; D unclear. The CDR3 runs 13 residues. CDR1 and CDR2 from the germline V gene are MNHEY and SVGAGI. V was pared by 8 bases and J by 5 bases, with 10 bases between.

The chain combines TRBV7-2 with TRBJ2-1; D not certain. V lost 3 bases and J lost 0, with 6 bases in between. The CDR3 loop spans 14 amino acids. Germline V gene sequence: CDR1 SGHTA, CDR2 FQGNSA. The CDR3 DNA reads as TGTGCCAGCAGCTTCCAACGCTCCTACAATGAGCAGTTCTTC. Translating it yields CASSFQRSYNEQFF.

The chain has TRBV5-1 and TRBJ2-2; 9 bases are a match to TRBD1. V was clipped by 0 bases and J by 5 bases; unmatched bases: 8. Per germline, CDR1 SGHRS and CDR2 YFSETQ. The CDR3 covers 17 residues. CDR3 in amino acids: CASSLDLPGQGTGELFF. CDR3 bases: TGCGCCAGCAGCTTGGACCTTCCGGGACAGGGAACCGGGGAGCTGTTTTTT.

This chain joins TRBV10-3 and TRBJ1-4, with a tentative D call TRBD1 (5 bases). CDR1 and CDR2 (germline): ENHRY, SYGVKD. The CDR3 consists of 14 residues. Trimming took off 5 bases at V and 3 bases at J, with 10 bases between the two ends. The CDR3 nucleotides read TGTGCCATCAGTCCCGGGACGGCTAATGAAAAACTGTTTTTT. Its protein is CAISPGTANEKLFF.

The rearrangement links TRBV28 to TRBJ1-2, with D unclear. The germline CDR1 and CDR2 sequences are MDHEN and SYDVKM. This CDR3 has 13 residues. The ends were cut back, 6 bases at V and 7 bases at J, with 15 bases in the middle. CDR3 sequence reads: CASSTSWEAGYTF. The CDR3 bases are TGTGCCAGCAGCACCTCTTGGGAGGCTGGCTACACCTTC.

CDR3: CASSLGHIQYF. The CDR3 DNA reads as TGTGCCAGCAGCTTGGGTCACATTCAGTACTTC. The chain has TRBV5-6 and TRBJ2-4; D is unresolved. Germline-derived CDR1 and CDR2 are SGHDT and YYEEEE. This CDR3 contains 11 residues. The V end lost 0 bases, the J end lost 8 bases, and 3 bases lay between the germline ends.

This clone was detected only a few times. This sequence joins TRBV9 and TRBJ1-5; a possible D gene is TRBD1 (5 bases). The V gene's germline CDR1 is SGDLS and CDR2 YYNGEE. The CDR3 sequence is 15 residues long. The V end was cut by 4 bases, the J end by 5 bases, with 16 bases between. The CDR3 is CASSPGTILDQPQHF. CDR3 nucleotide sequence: TGTGCCAGCAGCCCCGGGACTATTTTGGATCAGCCCCAGCATTTT.

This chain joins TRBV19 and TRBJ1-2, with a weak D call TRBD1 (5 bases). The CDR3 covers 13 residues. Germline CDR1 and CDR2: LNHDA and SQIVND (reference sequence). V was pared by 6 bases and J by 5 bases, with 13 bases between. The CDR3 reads CASRYGASYGYTF. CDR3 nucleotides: TGTGCCAGTAGATATGGGGCGTCGTATGGCTACACCTTC.

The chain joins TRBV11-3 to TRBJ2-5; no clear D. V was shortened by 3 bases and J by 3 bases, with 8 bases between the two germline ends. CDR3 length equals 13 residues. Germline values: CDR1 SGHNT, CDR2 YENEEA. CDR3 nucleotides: TGTGCCAGCAGCTTTGGGCTAAAAGAGACCCAGTACTTC. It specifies CASSFGLKETQYF.

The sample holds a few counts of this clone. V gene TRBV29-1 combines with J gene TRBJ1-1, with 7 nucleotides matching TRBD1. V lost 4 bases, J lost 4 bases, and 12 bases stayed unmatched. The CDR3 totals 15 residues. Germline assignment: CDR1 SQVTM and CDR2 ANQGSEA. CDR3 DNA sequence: TGCAGCGTTGGGGAGACAGGGATTACAAGCACTGAAGCTTTCTTT. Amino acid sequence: CSVGETGITSTEAFF.

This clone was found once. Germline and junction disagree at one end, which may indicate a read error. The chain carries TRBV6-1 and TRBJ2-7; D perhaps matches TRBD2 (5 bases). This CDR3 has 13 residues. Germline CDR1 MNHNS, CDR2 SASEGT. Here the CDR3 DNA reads TGTGCCAGCAGTGAAGTTCGGACTCCCCCCAGTCGCTTC. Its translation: CASSEVRTPPSRF.

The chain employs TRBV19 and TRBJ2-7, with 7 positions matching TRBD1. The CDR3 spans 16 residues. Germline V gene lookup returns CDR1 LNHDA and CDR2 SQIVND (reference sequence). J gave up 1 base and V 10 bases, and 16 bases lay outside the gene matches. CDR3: CATQGIVAGDSYEQYF. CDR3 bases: TGTGCCACACAGGGGATCGTGGCTGGTGATTCCTACGAGCAGTACTTC.